These T cell receptor beta chains were read from a single sample in a study of T cell responses to AZD1222 COVID-19 vaccine. Only in-frame clones appear in the TCRdb table, and some are missing; sequencing was by immunoSEQ multiplex PCR. The table lists about 48,000 clones, about 86% of them singletons, with less than 7% in the top ten. Material: peripheral blood, obtained 28 days after the second AZD1222 dose. These receptors were collected from an adult who received the AZD1222 COVID-19 vaccine. The CDR3 runs from the conserved cysteine through the conserved F or W. D genes are given only for firm matches. Rows give clone size only sometimes, using once, few, many, or a class for an expanded clone.

DNA: TGCGCCAGCAGTGCTCTCTGCGCCTACAATGAGCAGTTCTTC
CDR3: CASSALCAYNEQFF
size: NA
J: TRBJ2-1
D: NA
V: TRBV10-1

DNA: TGTGCCAGCAGTGTAGTACTTGGGAGCACTGAAGCTTTCTTT
CDR3: CASSVVLGSTEAFF
size: NA
J: TRBJ1-1
D: NA
V: TRBV2

DNA: TGTGCTAGCAGCCACGGACAGGGGGAGAAAGGCTACACCTTC
CDR3: CASSHGQGEKGYTF
size: NA
J: TRBJ1-2
D: TRBD1
V: TRBV4-2

DNA: TGTGCCAGCAGGCGCGCGGGTAATGAAAAACTGTTTTTT
CDR3: CASRRAGNEKLFF
size: NA
J: TRBJ1-4
D: NA
V: TRBV2

DNA: TGTGCCAGCAGTACCGACTACTACGAGCAGTACTTC
CDR3: CASSTDYYEQYF
size: NA
J: TRBJ2-7
D: NA
V: TRBV6-2/TRBV6-3

DNA: TGTGCCAGCAGGGTGGGGGGGTCCCAAGAGACCCAGTACTTC
CDR3: CASRVGGSQETQYF
size: NA
J: TRBJ2-5
D: TRBD2
V: TRBV27

DNA: TGTGCCAGCAGCTTCTCGGGACAGTCCTACAATGAGCAGTTCTTC
CDR3: CASSFSGQSYNEQFF
size: NA
J: TRBJ2-1
D: TRBD1
V: TRBV5-5

DNA: TGTGCCAGCAGCGATGGTGTTGATACGCAGTATTTT
CDR3: CASSDGVDTQYF
size: NA
J: TRBJ2-3
D: NA
V: TRBV5-6

DNA: TGTGCCAGCAGCTTGGGGCAGAACTACTACGAGCAGTACTTC
CDR3: CASSLGQNYYEQYF
size: NA
J: TRBJ2-7
D: NA
V: TRBV5-8

DNA: TGTGCCAGCAGCTTGGAAGACGTTTCGAACACTGAAGCTTTCTTT
CDR3: CASSLEDVSNTEAFF
size: once
J: TRBJ1-1
D: NA
V: TRBV5-5

DNA: TGTGCCAGCAGTATAGGGAACACCGGGGAGCTGTTTTTT
CDR3: CASSIGNTGELFF
size: few
J: TRBJ2-2
D: NA
V: TRBV6-4

DNA: TGTGCCAGCAGGGGGGCTAGCGGGAGTCGGACCGGGGAGCTGTTTTTT
CDR3: CASRGASGSRTGELFF
size: NA
J: TRBJ2-2
D: TRBD2
V: TRBV5-4

DNA: TGTGCCAGCAGCTTGACCCGACTAGCGGGAGGGCCGTATGGGGAGCAGTTCTTC
CDR3: CASSLTRLAGGPYGEQFF
size: NA
J: TRBJ2-1
D: TRBD2
V: TRBV7-8

DNA: TGTGCCAGCAGTTACCGTGCGGAGATGGAAGCTTTCTTT
CDR3: CASSYRAEMEAFF
size: NA
J: TRBJ1-1
D: NA
V: TRBV6-5

DNA: TGTGCCAGCAGCAAACAGCGGGAGGGCCTAAACACCGGGGAGCTGTTTTTT
CDR3: CASSKQREGLNTGELFF
size: NA
J: TRBJ2-2
D: TRBD2
V: TRBV6-4

DNA: TGTGCCAGCAGCCTAGTAGAGGGTTCGGAGACCCAGTACTTC
CDR3: CASSLVEGSETQYF
size: few
J: TRBJ2-5
D: NA
V: TRBV7-9

DNA: TGTGCCAGCAGCTTAGAAGCCCGACTTCGCTCCGAGCAGTACTTC
CDR3: CASSLEARLRSEQYF
size: NA
J: TRBJ2-7
D: NA
V: TRBV11-1

DNA: TGTGCCAGCAGCTTAGGGGGCGGGAGGGTATACGAGCAGTACTTC
CDR3: CASSLGGGRVYEQYF
size: NA
J: TRBJ2-7
D: TRBD2
V: TRBV7-2

DNA: TGTGCCAGCAGCTTGTTGGGGGAGGGCTTCCTCGATAATGAGCAGTTCTTC
CDR3: CASSLLGEGFLDNEQFF
size: NA
J: TRBJ2-1
D: TRBD2
V: TRBV5-5

DNA: TGTGCCAGCGACAGGGAGGACTCCATATATTTT
CDR3: CASDREDSIYF
size: once
J: TRBJ1-3
D: TRBD1
V: TRBV12-3/TRBV12-4

DNA: TGCGCCAGCAGCGAACCGGGACCCAAGCAGTTCTTC
CDR3: CASSEPGPKQFF
size: NA
J: TRBJ2-1
D: NA
V: TRBV5-1

DNA: TGTGCCAGCAGCCCCCAAAGGGGGAATACCTACAATGAGCAGTTCTTC
CDR3: CASSPQRGNTYNEQFF
size: NA
J: TRBJ2-1
D: NA
V: TRBV5-4

DNA: TGTGCCAGTAGTATAGCCCGGGAAGATGAGCAGTTCTTC
CDR3: CASSIAREDEQFF
size: NA
J: TRBJ2-1
D: NA
V: TRBV19

DNA: TGTGCCAGCAGCCCCGGGACATCGGGGTTTGGCTACACCTTC
CDR3: CASSPGTSGFGYTF
size: once
J: TRBJ1-2
D: NA
V: TRBV11-2

DNA: TGCGCCAGCAGCTTTATGGAAGGTCCCGGGGGTTATGGCTACACCTTC
CDR3: CASSFMEGPGGYGYTF
size: NA
J: TRBJ1-2
D: NA
V: TRBV5-1

DNA: TGCAGCGTTGAAGAAAGCACGGGAAGCTCCTACGAGCAGTACTTC
CDR3: CSVEESTGSSYEQYF
size: NA
J: TRBJ2-7
D: NA
V: TRBV29-1

DNA: TGTGCCACCAGTGTTGGAGATACGCAGTATTTT
CDR3: CATSVGDTQYF
size: NA
J: TRBJ2-3
D: NA
V: TRBV24-1

DNA: TGTGCCAGCAGCTGGATGGAGGGTTGGAGCAAAAACATTCAGTACTTC
CDR3: CASSWMEGWSKNIQYF
size: few
J: TRBJ2-4
D: NA
V: TRBV5-6

DNA: TGCGCCAGCAGTGACAGGACAGCGAACACCGGGGAGCTGTTTTTT
CDR3: CASSDRTANTGELFF
size: NA
J: TRBJ2-2
D: NA
V: TRBV10-1

DNA: TGTGCCTGGGACAGGGATACCTACGAGCAGTACTTC
CDR3: CAWDRDTYEQYF
size: NA
J: TRBJ2-7
D: TRBD1
V: TRBV30